This paragraph covers one T cell receptor beta chain sequence. The target antigen is unknown. The naive CD8 fraction comprised CD45RO-negative cells positively selected for CCR7 and excluded terminally differentiated effector memory CD45RA+ cells. V lost 1 base and J lost 3; bases outside the gene matches: 6. The CDR3 is 15 residues long. Germline V gene lookup returns CDR1 MDHEN and CDR2 SYDVKM. Method: immunoSEQ multiplex PCR; TCRdb's copy keeps in-frame clones and lacks some. There are about 680,000 clones in the sample; 92% occur only once, and approximately 22% lies in the top ten. The data were obtained in a study of shared clonotypes between healthy human individuals. General study findings and limits: Naive CD4 clonotypes were shared across a few donors at roughly 5%.

Sequencing was done on a sample of naive CD8+ T cells sorted from blood. The rearrangement uses TRBV28 and TRBJ2-7, with 7 positions matching TRBD1. This receptor was obtained from a man aged 25-45 years in good health. CDR3 coding DNA: TGTGCCAGCAGTTTATTAGGGACAGAGGTCTACGAGCAGTACTTC. It codes for CASSLLGTEVYEQYF.